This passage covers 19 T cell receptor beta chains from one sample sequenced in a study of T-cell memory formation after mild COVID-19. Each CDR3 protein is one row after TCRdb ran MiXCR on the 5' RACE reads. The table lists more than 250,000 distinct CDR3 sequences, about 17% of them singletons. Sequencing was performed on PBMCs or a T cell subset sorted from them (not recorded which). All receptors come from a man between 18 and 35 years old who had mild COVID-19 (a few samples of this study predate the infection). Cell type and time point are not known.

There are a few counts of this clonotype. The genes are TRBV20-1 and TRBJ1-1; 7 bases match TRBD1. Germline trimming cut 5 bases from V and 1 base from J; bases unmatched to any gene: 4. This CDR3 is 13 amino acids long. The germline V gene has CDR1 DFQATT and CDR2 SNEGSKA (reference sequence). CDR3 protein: CSASRTGNTEAFF. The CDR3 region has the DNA TGCAGTGCTTCCCGGACAGGGAACACTGAAGCTTTCTTT.

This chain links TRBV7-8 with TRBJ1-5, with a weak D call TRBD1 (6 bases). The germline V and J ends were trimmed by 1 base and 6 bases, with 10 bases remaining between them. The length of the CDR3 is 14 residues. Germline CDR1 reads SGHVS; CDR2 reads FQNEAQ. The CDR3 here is CASSLGGGFQPQHF. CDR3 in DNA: TGTGCCAGCAGCTTAGGTGGGGGCTTTCAGCCCCAGCATTTT.

Here the CDR3 reads CSARDMSSPYGYTF. The DNA for the CDR3 is TGCAGTGCTAGAGATATGAGCAGTCCGTATGGCTACACCTTC. The V gene is TRBV20-1, the J gene TRBJ1-2, with no clear D. The germline V gene encodes CDR1 DFQATT and CDR2 SNEGSKA (reference sequence). CDR3 length: 14 residues. V lost 0 bases and J 5 bases, leaving 13 bases between the germline ends.

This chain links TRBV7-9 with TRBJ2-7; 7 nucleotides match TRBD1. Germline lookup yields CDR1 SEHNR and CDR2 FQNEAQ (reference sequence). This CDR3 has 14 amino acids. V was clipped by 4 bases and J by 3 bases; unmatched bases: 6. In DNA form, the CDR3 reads TGTGCCAGCAGCTACACAGGGGTTAGCTACGAGCAGTACTTC. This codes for CASSYTGVSYEQYF.

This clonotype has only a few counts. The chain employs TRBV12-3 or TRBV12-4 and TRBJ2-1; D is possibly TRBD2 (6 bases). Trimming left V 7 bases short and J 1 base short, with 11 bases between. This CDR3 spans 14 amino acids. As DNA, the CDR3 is TGTGCCAGCACCTTTGGGGGGTCCTACAATGAGCAGTTCTTC. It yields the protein CASTFGGSYNEQFF.

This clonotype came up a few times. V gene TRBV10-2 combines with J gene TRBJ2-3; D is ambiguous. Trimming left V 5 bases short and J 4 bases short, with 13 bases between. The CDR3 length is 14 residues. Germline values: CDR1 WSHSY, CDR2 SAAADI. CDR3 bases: TGCGCCAGCAGTTTTGAACATGGGGCAGATACGCAGTATTTT. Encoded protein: CASSFEHGADTQYF.

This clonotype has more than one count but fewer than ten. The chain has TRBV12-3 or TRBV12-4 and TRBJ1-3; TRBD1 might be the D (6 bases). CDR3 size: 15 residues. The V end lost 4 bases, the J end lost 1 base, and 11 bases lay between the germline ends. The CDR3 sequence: CASSSLQGSGNTIYF. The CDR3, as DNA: TGTGCCAGCAGTTCCCTACAGGGATCTGGAAACACCATATATTTT.

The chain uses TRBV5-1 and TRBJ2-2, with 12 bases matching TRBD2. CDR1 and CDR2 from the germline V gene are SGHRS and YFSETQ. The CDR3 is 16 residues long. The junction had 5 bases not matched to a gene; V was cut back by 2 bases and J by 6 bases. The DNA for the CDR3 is TGCGCCAGCAGCTTACGGACTAGCGGGGTGGCCGGGGAGCTGTTTTTT. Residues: CASSLRTSGVAGELFF.

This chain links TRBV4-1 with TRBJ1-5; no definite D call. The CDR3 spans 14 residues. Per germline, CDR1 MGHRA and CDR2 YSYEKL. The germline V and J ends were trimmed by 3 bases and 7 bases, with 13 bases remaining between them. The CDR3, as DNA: TGCGCCAGCAGCCAGGAGGGCCAAGCGCAGCCCCAGCATTTT. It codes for CASSQEGQAQPQHF.

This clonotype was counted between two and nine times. CDR3 coding DNA: TGTGCCAGCTCCTACACGGATAATTCACCCCTCCACTTT. As protein: CASSYTDNSPLHF. This chain uses TRBV25-1 with TRBJ1-6, with D uncertain. In germline, CDR1 is MGHDK, CDR2 SYGVNS. The CDR3 covers 13 residues. Trimming removed 8 bases from V and 5 bases from J, with 10 bases in between. Supplemented by reference TRBV25-1 and TRBJ1-6, the full variable domain reads EADIYQTPRYLVIGTGKKITLECSQTMGHDKMYWYQQDPGMELHLIHYSYGVNSTEKGDLSSESTVSRIRTEHFPLTLESARPSHTSQYLCASSYTDNSPLHFGNGTRLTVT.

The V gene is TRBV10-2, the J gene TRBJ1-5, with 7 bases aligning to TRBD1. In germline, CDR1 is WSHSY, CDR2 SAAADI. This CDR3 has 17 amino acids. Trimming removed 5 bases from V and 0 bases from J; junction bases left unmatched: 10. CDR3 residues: CASSSGTVDNSNQPQHF. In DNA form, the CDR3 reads TGCGCCAGCAGTTCCGGGACAGTCGATAATAGCAATCAGCCCCAGCATTTT.

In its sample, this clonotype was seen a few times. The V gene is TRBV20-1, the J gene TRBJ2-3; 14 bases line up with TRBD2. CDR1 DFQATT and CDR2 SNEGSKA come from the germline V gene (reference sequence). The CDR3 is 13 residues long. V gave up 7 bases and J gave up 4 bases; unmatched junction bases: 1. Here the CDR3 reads CSGGLAGADTQYF. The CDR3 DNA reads TGCAGTGGGGGACTAGCGGGGGCAGATACGCAGTATTTT.

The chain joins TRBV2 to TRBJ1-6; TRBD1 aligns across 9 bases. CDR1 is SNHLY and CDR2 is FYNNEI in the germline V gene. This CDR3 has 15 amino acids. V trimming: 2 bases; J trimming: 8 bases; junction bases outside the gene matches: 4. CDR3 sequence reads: CASSEWDRDDSPLHF. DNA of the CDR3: TGTGCCAGCAGTGAATGGGACAGGGATGATTCACCCCTCCACTTT.

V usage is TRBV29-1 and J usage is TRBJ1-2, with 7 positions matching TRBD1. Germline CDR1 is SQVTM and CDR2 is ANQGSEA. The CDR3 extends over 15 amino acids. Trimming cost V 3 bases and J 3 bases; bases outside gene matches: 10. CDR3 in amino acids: CSVDFRGGTDYGYTF. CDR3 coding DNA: TGCAGCGTTGACTTCAGAGGGGGCACGGACTATGGCTACACCTTC.

In DNA, the CDR3 is TGTGCCAGCAGCTTAGAAGCTAGCGCCGACAATGAGCAGTTCTTC. It is translated as CASSLEASADNEQFF. This chain uses TRBV7-2 with TRBJ2-1; tentative D call: TRBD2 (6 bases). Trimming stripped 1 base from V and 5 bases from J, with 12 bases between. The germline V gene has CDR1 SGHTA and CDR2 FQGNSA. The CDR3 is made up of 15 amino acids.

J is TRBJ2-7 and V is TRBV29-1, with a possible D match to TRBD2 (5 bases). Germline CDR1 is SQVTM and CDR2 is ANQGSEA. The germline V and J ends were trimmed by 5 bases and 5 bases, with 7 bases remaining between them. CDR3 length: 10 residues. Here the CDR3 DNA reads TGCAGCGTTAGCGGAAACGAGCAGTACTTC. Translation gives CSVSGNEQYF.

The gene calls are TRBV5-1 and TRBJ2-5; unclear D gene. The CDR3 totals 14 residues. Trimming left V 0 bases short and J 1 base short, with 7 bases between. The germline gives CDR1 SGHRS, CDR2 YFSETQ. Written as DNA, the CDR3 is TGCGCCAGCAGCTTGGGACCCACCCAAGAGACCCAGTACTTC. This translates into CASSLGPTQETQYF. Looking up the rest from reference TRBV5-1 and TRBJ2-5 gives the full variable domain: KAGVTQTPRYLIKTRGQQVTLSCSPISGHRSVSWYQQTPGQGLQFLFEYFSETQRNKGNFPGRFSGRQFSNSRSEMNVSTLELGDSALYLCASSLGPTQETQYFGPGTRLLVL.

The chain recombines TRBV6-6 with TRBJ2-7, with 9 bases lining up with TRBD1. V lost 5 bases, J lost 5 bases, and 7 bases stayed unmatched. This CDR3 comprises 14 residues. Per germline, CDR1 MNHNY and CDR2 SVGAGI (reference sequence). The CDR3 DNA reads TGTGCCAGCAGTAACCGGGACAGGGCCAACGAGCAGTACTTC. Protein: CASSNRDRANEQYF.

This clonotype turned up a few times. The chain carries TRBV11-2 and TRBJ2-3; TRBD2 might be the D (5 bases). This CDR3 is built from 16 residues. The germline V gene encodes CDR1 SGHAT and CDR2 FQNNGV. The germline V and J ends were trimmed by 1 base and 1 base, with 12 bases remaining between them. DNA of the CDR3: TGTGCCAGCAGCTTAGTTTGGAGGAGAGGCACAGATACGCAGTATTTT. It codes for CASSLVWRRGTDTQYF.